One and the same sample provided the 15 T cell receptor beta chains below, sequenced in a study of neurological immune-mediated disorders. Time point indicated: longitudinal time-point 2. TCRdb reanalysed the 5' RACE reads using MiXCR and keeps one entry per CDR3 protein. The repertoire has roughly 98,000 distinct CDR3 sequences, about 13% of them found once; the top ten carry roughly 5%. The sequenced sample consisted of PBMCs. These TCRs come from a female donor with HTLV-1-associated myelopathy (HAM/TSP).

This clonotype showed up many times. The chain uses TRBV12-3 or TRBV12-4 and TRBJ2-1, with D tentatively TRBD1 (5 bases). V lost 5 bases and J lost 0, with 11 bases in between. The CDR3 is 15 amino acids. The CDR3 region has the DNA TGTGCCAGCAGTGCCCAGGGTTACTCCTACAATGAGCAGTTCTTC. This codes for CASSAQGYSYNEQFF.

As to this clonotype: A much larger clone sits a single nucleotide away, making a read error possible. The CDR3 spells CASSYFAETNEKLFF. CDR3 bases: TGTGCCAGCAGTTACTTTGCGGAAACTAATGAAAAACTGTTTTTT. The rearrangement links TRBV6-5 to TRBJ1-4, with D unclear. The germline CDR1 and CDR2 sequences are MNHEY and SVGAGI. Trimming stripped 1 base from V and 1 base from J, with 7 bases between. This CDR3 region has 15 residues.

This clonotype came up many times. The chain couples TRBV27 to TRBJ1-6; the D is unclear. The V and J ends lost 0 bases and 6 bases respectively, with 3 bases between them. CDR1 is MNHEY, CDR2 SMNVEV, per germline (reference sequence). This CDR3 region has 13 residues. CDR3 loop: CASSLSANSPLHF. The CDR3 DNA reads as TGTGCCAGCAGTTTATCAGCTAATTCACCCCTCCACTTT.

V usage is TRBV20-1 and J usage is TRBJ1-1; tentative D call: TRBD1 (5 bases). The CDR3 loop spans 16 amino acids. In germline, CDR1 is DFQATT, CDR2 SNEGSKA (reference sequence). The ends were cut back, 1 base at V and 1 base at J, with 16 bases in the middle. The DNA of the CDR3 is TGCAGTGCTAGAGTCAGGGACCGGAGTACGAACACTGAAGCTTTCTTT. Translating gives CSARVRDRSTNTEAFF.

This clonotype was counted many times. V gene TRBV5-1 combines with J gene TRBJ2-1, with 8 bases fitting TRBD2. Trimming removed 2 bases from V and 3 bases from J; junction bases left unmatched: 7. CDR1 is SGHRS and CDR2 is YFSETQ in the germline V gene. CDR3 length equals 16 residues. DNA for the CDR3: TGCGCCAGCAGCTTCTCCGGCGGGGGGAACTACAATGAGCAGTTCTTC. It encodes CASSFSGGGNYNEQFF. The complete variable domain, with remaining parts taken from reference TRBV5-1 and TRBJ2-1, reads KAGVTQTPRYLIKTRGQQVTLSCSPISGHRSVSWYQQTPGQGLQFLFEYFSETQRNKGNFPGRFSGRQFSNSRSEMNVSTLELGDSALYLCASSFSGGGNYNEQFFGPGTRLTVL.

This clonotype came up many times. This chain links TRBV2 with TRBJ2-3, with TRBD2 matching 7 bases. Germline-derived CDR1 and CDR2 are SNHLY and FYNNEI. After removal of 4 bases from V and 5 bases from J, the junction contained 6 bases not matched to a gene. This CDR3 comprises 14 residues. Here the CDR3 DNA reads TGTGCCAGCAGTGTACTAGCGCGGGGAGATACGCAGTATTTT. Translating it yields CASSVLARGDTQYF. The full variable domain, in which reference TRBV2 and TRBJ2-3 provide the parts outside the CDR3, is EPEVTQTPSHQVTQMGQEVILRCVPISNHLYFYWYRQILGQKVEFLVSFYNNEISEKSEIFDDQFSVERPDGSNFTLKIRSTKLEDSAMYFCASSVLARGDTQYFGPGTRLTVL.

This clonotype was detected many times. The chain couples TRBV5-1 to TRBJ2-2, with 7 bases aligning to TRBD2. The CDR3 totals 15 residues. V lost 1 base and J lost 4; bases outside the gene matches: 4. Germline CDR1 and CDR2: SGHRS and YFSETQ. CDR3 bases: TGCGCCAGCAGCTTGAAGTCGGGAGGCACCGGGGAGCTGTTTTTT. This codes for CASSLKSGGTGELFF.

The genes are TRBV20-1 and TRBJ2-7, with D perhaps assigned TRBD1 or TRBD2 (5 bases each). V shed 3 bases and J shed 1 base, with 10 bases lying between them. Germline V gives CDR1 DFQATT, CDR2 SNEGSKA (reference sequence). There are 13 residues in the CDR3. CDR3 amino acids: CSASRDASYEQYF. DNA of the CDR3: TGCAGTGCTAGTAGGGACGCATCCTACGAGCAGTACTTC.

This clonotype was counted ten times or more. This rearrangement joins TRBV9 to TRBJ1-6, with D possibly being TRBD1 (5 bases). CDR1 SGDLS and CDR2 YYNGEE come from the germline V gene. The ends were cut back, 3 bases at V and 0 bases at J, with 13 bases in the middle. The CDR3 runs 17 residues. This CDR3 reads CASSGNSGSSYNSPLHF. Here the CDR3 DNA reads TGTGCCAGCAGCGGAAACTCAGGGAGCTCCTATAATTCACCCCTCCACTTT.

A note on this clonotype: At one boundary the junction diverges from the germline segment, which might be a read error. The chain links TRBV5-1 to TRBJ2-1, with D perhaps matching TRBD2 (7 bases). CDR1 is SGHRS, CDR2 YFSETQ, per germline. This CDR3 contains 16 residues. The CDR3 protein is CASSLFAGGGDNERFF. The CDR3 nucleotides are TGCGCCAGCAGTCTGTTCGCAGGTGGGGGGGACAATGAGCGGTTCTTC.

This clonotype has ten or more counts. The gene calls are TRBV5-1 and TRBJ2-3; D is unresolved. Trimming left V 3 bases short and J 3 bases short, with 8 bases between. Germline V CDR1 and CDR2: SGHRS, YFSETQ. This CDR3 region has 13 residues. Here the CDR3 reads CASSSRRTDTQYF. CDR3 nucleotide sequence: TGCGCCAGCAGCTCCCGACGGACAGATACGCAGTATTTT.

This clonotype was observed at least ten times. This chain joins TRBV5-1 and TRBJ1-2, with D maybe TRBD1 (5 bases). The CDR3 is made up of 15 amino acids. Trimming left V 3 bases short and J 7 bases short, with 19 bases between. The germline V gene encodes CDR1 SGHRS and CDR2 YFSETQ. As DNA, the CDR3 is TGCGCCAGCAGCTCGGAGGAGAGCGGGAGGGGTGGCTACACCTTC. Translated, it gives CASSSEESGRGGYTF.

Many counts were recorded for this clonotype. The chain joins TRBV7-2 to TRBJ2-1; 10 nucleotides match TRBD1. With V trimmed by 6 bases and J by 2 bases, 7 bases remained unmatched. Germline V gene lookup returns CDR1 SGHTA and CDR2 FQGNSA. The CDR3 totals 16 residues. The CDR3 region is CASRTGGTGAYNEQFF. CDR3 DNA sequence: TGTGCCAGCAGAACAGGGGGGACAGGGGCCTACAATGAGCAGTTCTTC.

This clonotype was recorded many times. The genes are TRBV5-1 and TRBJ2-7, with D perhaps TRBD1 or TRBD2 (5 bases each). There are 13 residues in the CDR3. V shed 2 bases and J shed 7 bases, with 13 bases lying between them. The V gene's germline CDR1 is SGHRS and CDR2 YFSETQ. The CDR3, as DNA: TGCGCCAGCAGCTTAGGGACGACGGGTGAGCAGTACTTC. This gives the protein CASSLGTTGEQYF.

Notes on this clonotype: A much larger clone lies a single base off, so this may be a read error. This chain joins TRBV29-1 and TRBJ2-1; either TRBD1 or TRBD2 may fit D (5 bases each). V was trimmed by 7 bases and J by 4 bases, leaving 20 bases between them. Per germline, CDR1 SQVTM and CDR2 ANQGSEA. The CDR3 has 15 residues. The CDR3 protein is CSAKDTPRGYNEQFF. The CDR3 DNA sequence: TGCAGCGCAAAGGACACTCCCCGGGGTTACAATGAGCAGTTCTTC.